Each of the 3 T cell receptor beta chains below was sequenced from the same sample in a study of PD-1 and CTLA-4 blockade in melanoma. Some clones are missing from TCRdb's copy, which holds only in-frame ones; the method was immunoSEQ multiplex PCR. Of tens of thousands of clones in the sample, about nine tenths are singletons; the top ten hold almost 8%. The sequenced sample was CD8+ T cells from peripheral blood, obtained before anti-PD-1 treatment. The receptors were gathered from a human donor with melanoma.

The rearrangement uses TRBV4-1 and TRBJ2-7; a weak D match, TRBD2 (5 bases). There are 14 residues in the CDR3. V dropped 5 bases and J dropped 0 bases, with 11 bases sitting between them. Germline V gene sequence: CDR1 MGHRA, CDR2 YSYEKL. CDR3 nucleotide sequence: TGCGCCAGCAGCGGGCGTGCGGGCTCCTACGAGCAGTACTTC. Translation gives CASSGRAGSYEQYF.

The rearrangement links TRBV27 to TRBJ1-3, with D uncertain. V was clipped by 6 bases and J by 3 bases, with 12 bases between them. The CDR3 has 14 residues. Germline CDR1 MNHEY, CDR2 SMNVEV (reference sequence). CDR3 in amino acids: CASRSGGSGNTIYF. CDR3 coding DNA: TGTGCCAGCAGGTCCGGTGGAAGTGGAAACACCATATATTTT.

J is TRBJ2-1 and V is TRBV4-3; D is ambiguous. This CDR3 region has 15 residues. CDR1 is LGHNA and CDR2 is YSLEER in the germline V gene. Trimming cost V 0 bases and J 0 bases, with 6 bases left between them. CDR3 DNA: TGCGCCAGCAGCCAAGACTCTAGCTCCTACAATGAGCAGTTCTTC. Its translation: CASSQDSSSYNEQFF.